One sample yielded the 20 T cell receptor beta chains listed below, sequenced in a study of regulatory T cells in long-lasting Graves disease. Time point of the sample: persistent/refractory GD, antithyroid drugs over 5 years with positive TRAb. From PBMCs, RNA was extracted and then used to make the TCR library. Building of the TCR beta libraries involved iRepertoire HTBI primers and Arm-PCR of CDR3 regions. MiXCR was run by TCRdb on the multiplex PCR reads, yielding one entry per CDR3 protein. The table shows 450,000 or so distinct CDR3 sequences, with around 21% occurring only once. This specimen consisted of peripheral blood mononuclear cells (PBMCs), obtained when the disease was refractory, from a patient treated with antithyroid drugs. All receptors come from a female donor with Graves disease.

This clonotype was counted at least ten times. V usage is TRBV6-2 or TRBV6-3 and J usage is TRBJ2-6, with D unresolved. Germline-derived CDR1 and CDR2 are MNHEY and SVGEGT. With 5 bases removed from V and 1 base from J, the gap between germline ends came to 12 bases. This CDR3 spans 16 amino acids. Here the CDR3 reads CASSLWWDSGANVLTF. The CDR3 coding sequence is TGTGCCAGCAGTCTCTGGTGGGATTCTGGGGCCAACGTCCTGACTTTC.

At least ten counts were recorded for this clonotype. This chain uses TRBV27 with TRBJ2-2; D uncertain. Germline CDR1 MNHEY, CDR2 SMNVEV (reference sequence). The CDR3 sequence is 13 residues long. V lost 3 bases to trimming and J lost 0 bases, with 2 bases between them. The CDR3 nucleotides are TGTGCCAGCAGTTTCACGAACACCGGGGAGCTGTTTTTT. Translated, it gives CASSFTNTGELFF.

The rearrangement links TRBV9 to TRBJ2-2; D could derive from TRBD1 or TRBD2 (5 bases each). The CDR3 loop spans 16 amino acids. Trimming pared 0 bases from V and 3 bases from J, leaving 12 bases between. Germline V lookup: CDR1 SGDLS, CDR2 YYNGEE. As DNA, the CDR3 is TGTGCCAGCAGCGTAGCTGGGGGAGTTGACACCGGGGAGCTGTTTTTT. Protein product: CASSVAGGVDTGELFF.

Many counts were recorded for this clonotype. The chain recombines TRBV12-3 or TRBV12-4 with TRBJ2-5; D is unclear. The CDR3 has 13 residues. V was clipped by 5 bases and J by 5 bases, with 12 bases between them. CDR3 coding DNA: TGTGCCAGCAGTACATTCCCGTGGGAGACCCAGTACTTC. It translates to CASSTFPWETQYF.

In its sample, this clonotype was seen a few times. The chain employs TRBV20-1 and TRBJ1-1; TRBD1 matches 7 bases. After removal of 4 bases from V and 4 bases from J, the junction contained 9 bases not matched to a gene. From germline, CDR1 is DFQATT and CDR2 SNEGSKA (reference sequence). The CDR3 covers 14 residues. CDR3 in amino acids: CSATQTGFGTEAFF. CDR3 coding DNA: TGCAGTGCTACTCAGACAGGGTTCGGCACTGAAGCTTTCTTT.

The genes are TRBV6-2 or TRBV6-3 and TRBJ1-6; possible D gene TRBD1, 5 bases. The CDR3 spans 18 residues. Germline CDR1 is MNHEY and CDR2 is SVGEGT. V lost 2 bases and J 7 bases, leaving 21 bases between the germline ends. This CDR3 reads CASSYNALPRRANSPLHF. The CDR3 DNA reads TGTGCCAGCAGTTACAATGCCCTTCCGCGCAGGGCGAATTCACCCCTCCACTTT.

This clonotype has only a few counts. The V call is TRBV5-4, the J call TRBJ2-3; D unclear. This CDR3 spans 15 amino acids. Trimming cost V 0 bases and J 2 bases, with 10 bases left between them. Germline V gene data show CDR1 as SGHNT and CDR2 as YYREEE (reference sequence). CDR3 loop: CASSLGVGFTDTQYF. As DNA, the CDR3 is TGTGCCAGCAGCTTGGGGGTCGGGTTCACAGATACGCAGTATTTT.

This clonotype was recorded at least ten times. The chain combines TRBV6-1 with TRBJ2-7; D is unresolved. V was shortened by 7 bases and J by 2 bases, with 12 bases between the two germline ends. CDR1 and CDR2 from the germline V gene are MNHNS and SASEGT. This CDR3 has 13 residues. CDR3: CASTRIGAYEQYF. The CDR3 DNA reads as TGTGCCAGCACTCGAATAGGAGCCTACGAGCAGTACTTC.

The genes are TRBV27 and TRBJ2-3, with 12 bases matching TRBD2. This CDR3 has 15 residues. Trimming at V came to 8 bases and at J to 3 bases, leaving 6 bases not matched to a gene. CDR1 and CDR2 from the germline V gene are MNHEY and SMNVEV (reference sequence). The CDR3 DNA is TGTGCCAGCCACCAGGGGACTAGCGGGACAGATACGCAGTATTTT. Its translation is CASHQGTSGTDTQYF.

This clonotype was detected ten times or more. V usage is TRBV28 and J usage is TRBJ2-7; 8 bases align to TRBD1. The germline gives CDR1 MDHEN, CDR2 SYDVKM. The CDR3 runs 15 residues. The V and J ends lost 6 bases and 1 base, in that order; junction bases with no gene match: 8. The CDR3 loop reads CASSEPGQGSYEQYF. CDR3 bases: TGTGCCAGCAGCGAACCCGGACAGGGATCCTACGAGCAGTACTTC.

This clonotype was recorded many times. V is TRBV2 and J is TRBJ1-2; the D is unclear. Germline V lookup: CDR1 SNHLY, CDR2 FYNNEI. Trimming shortened V by 3 bases and J by 0 bases, and 5 bases separated the two germline ends. This CDR3 region has 13 residues. The CDR3 here is CASSDYTNYGYTF. The CDR3 DNA follows: TGTGCCAGCAGTGACTATACTAACTATGGCTACACCTTC.

The rearrangement links TRBV6-1 to TRBJ1-1; no clear D. This CDR3 comprises 14 residues. Trimming removed 5 bases at V and 1 base at J, with 11 bases between. CDR1 is MNHNS, CDR2 SASEGT, per germline. For the CDR3, the DNA is TGTGCCAGCAGTCCGCAAATCGGGAACACTGAAGCTTTCTTT. This codes for CASSPQIGNTEAFF.

CDR3 in DNA: TGTGCCAGCAGCTTAGGGGTTTCCTATAATTCACCCCTCCACTTT. It yields the protein CASSLGVSYNSPLHF. The chain joins TRBV7-8 to TRBJ1-6; D unclear. Germline V lookup: CDR1 SGHVS, CDR2 FQNEAQ. Trimming removed 1 base from V and 1 base from J, with 5 bases in between. The CDR3 loop spans 15 amino acids. The full variable domain, its missing parts supplied by reference TRBV7-8 and TRBJ1-6, is GAGVSQSPRYKVAKRGQDVALRCDPISGHVSLFWYQQALGQGPEFLTYFQNEAQLDKSGLPSDRFFAERPEGSVSTLKIQRTQQEDSAVYLCASSLGVSYNSPLHFGNGTRLTVT.

The chain links TRBV5-8 to TRBJ1-5; D is unresolved. The CDR3 is 15 residues long. Deletions cut 5 bases from V and 0 bases from J, with 12 bases between. Germline CDR1 is SGHTS and CDR2 is YDEGEE. DNA of the CDR3: TGTGCCAGCAGTTCAGACACGAATAGCAATCAGCCCCAGCATTTT. Translating it yields CASSSDTNSNQPQHF.

For the CDR3, the DNA is TGTGCCAGCAGTCCACGTGTGACAGGGACAGATACGCAGTATTTT. Its translation is CASSPRVTGTDTQYF. V usage is TRBV28 and J usage is TRBJ2-3; 7 nucleotides agree with TRBD1. V was clipped by 5 bases and J by 3 bases; unmatched bases: 8. CDR3 length: 15 amino acids. CDR1 and CDR2 (germline): MDHEN, SYDVKM. Drawing the rest from reference TRBV28 and TRBJ2-3, the complete variable domain is DVKVTQSSRYLVKRTGEKVFLECVQDMDHENMFWYRQDPGLGLRLIYFSYDVKMKEKGDIPEGYSVSREKKERFSLILESASTNQTSMYLCASSPRVTGTDTQYFGPGTRLTVL.

The J gene is TRBJ2-7, the V gene TRBV7-9, with 11 bases identical to TRBD2. V lost 5 bases to trimming and J lost 2 bases; unmatched junction nucleotides: 11. This CDR3 region has 17 residues. Germline loops: CDR1 SEHNR, CDR2 FQNEAQ (reference sequence). The CDR3 sequence is CASSTYVTSGTPYEQYF. In DNA form, the CDR3 reads TGTGCCAGCAGCACCTACGTGACTAGCGGGACTCCCTACGAGCAGTACTTC.

The chain links TRBV18 to TRBJ2-4; 11 nucleotides line up with TRBD2. The DNA matches TRBJ2-5 better at its end, which makes the J call doubtful. The CDR3 is 18 amino acids. Germline V lookup: CDR1 KGHSH, CDR2 LQKENI. CDR3 bases: TGTGCCAGCTCACCACCCGACAGAGTAGCGGGAGGGCCGGAGACCCAGTACTTC. Amino acid sequence: CASSPPDRVAGGPETQYF.

The sample holds many counts of this clonotype. The chain employs TRBV20-1 and TRBJ2-7; 7 bases line up with TRBD2. The CDR3 extends over 14 amino acids. CDR1 is DFQATT and CDR2 is SNEGSKA in the germline V gene (reference sequence). V lost 4 bases, J lost 0 bases, and 6 bases stayed unmatched. The CDR3 loop is CSAKSGKSSYEQYF. The CDR3 DNA reads TGCAGTGCTAAGAGCGGGAAGAGCTCCTACGAGCAGTACTTC.

Comments on this clonotype: A much larger clone differs from this one at a single base, so this may be a read error. The rearrangement uses TRBV7-2 and TRBJ2-2; D uncertain. CDR1 is SGHTA and CDR2 is FQGNSA in the germline V gene. The CDR3 covers 19 residues. V was pared by 5 bases and J by 3 bases, with 25 bases between. CDR3 sequence reads: CASSPERNLFASDTGELFF. The DNA of the CDR3 is TGTGCCAGCAGCCCCGAACGGAATCTTTTTGCGTCGGACACCGGGGAGCTGTTTTTT.

CDR3 coding DNA: TGTGCCAGCAGTCCGGAACAGGGGGCGCGTTCACCCCTCCACTTT. Translation gives CASSPEQGARSPLHF. The chain links TRBV12-3 or TRBV12-4 to TRBJ1-6; 9 bases fit TRBD1. This CDR3 is 15 amino acids long. J gave up 9 bases and V 5 bases, and 8 bases lay outside the gene matches.